This TCR beta chain originates from a study of blood T cells in healthy people across ages. Study-level findings and limits: Naive CD4+ cells and diversity were both higher in long-lived donors than in aged donors. Per million T cells, the diversity of TCR beta decreased roughly linearly as age advanced.

Each donor had 9 to 10 milliliters of peripheral blood drawn. The V end lost 5 bases, the J end lost 2 bases, and 21 bases lay between the germline ends. Germline V gene data show CDR1 as SEHNR and CDR2 as FQNEAQ (reference sequence). The CDR3 spans 17 residues. This clonotype is a singleton in its sample. Its target is not known. Through a sample-barcoded 5' primer and a J-beta primer mix, a second PCR was run for about 6 to 11 cycles. There were at least 2.5 million CDR3-containing paired-end reads obtained from each sample. TCRdb redid the calling of the 5' RACE reads with MiXCR, one entry per CDR3 protein. This sample has approximately 1,000,000 distinct CDR3 sequences; 40% to 55% occur once, and the top ten carry approximately 17%.

The sequenced sample was blood. This TCR came from a woman in her sixties or seventies in good health. This rearrangement joins TRBV7-9 to TRBJ1-2; TRBD1 is a possible D gene (6 bases). CDR3 nucleotides: TGTGCCAGCAGCCCCGAATCCTCCAGGGGATTCAACTATGGCTACACCTTC. Protein product: CASSPESSRGFNYGYTF.